This paragraph reports one T cell receptor (beta chain). No cognate antigen has been identified for it. No quality values exist for individual bases; no much larger clone is one base distant. For commercial TCRB immunosequencing, around 500 nanograms of biopsy DNA were submitted for each sample. Adaptive Biotechnology amplified the CDR3 regions from genomic DNA with a two-step multiplex PCR designed to control amplification bias. The first PCR used primers for every V and J gene segment; the second PCR added barcodes and Illumina adapters. CDR3 libraries were sequenced on an Illumina instrument. The published analysis was carried out like this. The analysis used both the pipelines supplied by the vendor and custom analysis of the raw data in R/Bioconductor with R version 3.3.0. Clonality, which ranges from 0 to 1, was calculated as the inverse of the normalised Shannon entropy across all productive clones. High-frequency clones were defined as the share of the repertoire occupied by the top 100 clones, with only clones passing a 95% confidence test being retained. Overlap between samples was measured with the Morisita-Horn index, while repertoire diversity was measured with the Simpson index. This is the immuneACCESS table as TCRdb keeps it, with only in-frame sequences that have V and J called. A part of the clones is gone; compared with another copy, unresolved V genes explain less than half, and the rest is unexplained. V, J and clone size derive from that table, while D and trimming were established from the DNA sequence. In all, the sample holds about 4,700 clones, and roughly 84% of those were seen once. The ten largest make up 5.4% of the sample.

This entry comes from a study of T cell repertoires in ileal Crohn's disease (dated by TCRdb to the late 2010s). Regarding the research as a whole: Median disease duration was roughly 8.2 years, and around 40% of patients were identified as active smokers at the time of surgery. Running in parallel with the study was a multicentre cohort set up to find predictors of early endoscopic recurrence following ileocolonic resection. Every patient underwent surgery because of a complication, which was stricturing disease in roughly 60% and penetrating disease in around 39%. TCR repertoire analysis was performed in some 60 Crohn's disease patients drawn from a prospective multicentre cohort. A total of around 150 mucosal samples from some 50 patients were sequenced, collected from several sites on the surgical specimen as well as at postoperative endoscopy. About half of the patients received postoperative therapy: about 10 received thiopurines and 15 to 20 received anti-TNF agents. Endoscopic postoperative recurrence was defined by a Rutgeerts score above i0. The paper's findings and limits, for the study overall: Endoscopic recurrence was found to be associated with higher high-frequency clone percentages at surgery, and recurrence was observed in all patients with clonality above 26.8% (18/57). A significantly higher proportion of clonal expansions was observed in active smokers at surgery than in non-smokers (about 25% vs 20%, p=0.02). Mucosal CD4 and CD8 T cells were sorted and sequenced only in a subgroup of patients, whose size was not stated. Compared with CD4 T cells, sorted CD8 T cells held more high-frequency clones, which suggests that the mucosal expansions were mostly CD8.

Adults with ileal or ileocolonic Crohn's disease and an indication for ileocolonic resection were eligible for inclusion. Whole ileal mucosal biopsies were stored frozen at -80°C before DNA extraction. A TRizol-based method was used to extract genomic DNA from the frozen whole biopsies, and the DNA was quantified with a NanoDrop 2000 spectrophotometer. V lost 4 bases and J lost 1 base, and the count of bases not matched to a germline gene is 8. The CDR1 and CDR2 encoded by the germline V gene are MNHNS and SASEGT. The CDR3 runs 17 residues from the cysteine to the phenylalanine. Just the 51-base CDR3 DNA is kept, in frame starting at base 1.

This receptor was obtained from an adult with Crohn's disease. Specimen: ileal tissue. This chain is built from TRBV6-1 and TRBJ2-2; TRBD2 matches 8 bases in the middle. The CDR3 region: CASSALGLAGNTGELFF. The DNA reads TGTGCCAGCAGTGCCCTAGGGCTAGCGGGGAACACCGGGGAGCTGTTTTTT.